These T cell receptor beta chains were read from a single sample in a study of CD8+CD57+ T cells in acquired aplastic anemia. MiXCR was run by TCRdb on the reads, yielding one entry per CDR3 protein. The top ten hold around 8.8% of the sample, which has under 75,000 distinct CDR3 sequences, around 50% seen once. Sequenced: sorted CD4+, CD8+, or CD8+CD57+ T cells (not recorded which) from PBMCs. Receptors originate from a human donor in good health, serving as a control. The CDR3 runs from the conserved cysteine through the conserved F or W. D genes are given only for firm matches. Some rows have no size entry. The others give once, few or many, or a class for an expanded clone.

V	size	J	D	CDR3	DNA
TRBV10-2	once	TRBJ1-2	TRBD1	CASSDGTGGNYGYTF	TGCGCCAGCAGTGACGGGACAGGGGGGAACTATGGCTACACCTTC
TRBV24-1	NA	TRBJ2-4	NA	CATRSRDGRPVAKNIQYF	TGTGCCACCAGGAGCAGGGACGGCCGGCCAGTAGCCAAAAACATTCAGTACTTC
TRBV20-1	NA	TRBJ2-7	NA	CSAVTGSTYEQHF	TGCAGTGCTGTGACCGGGTCCACCTACGAGCAGCACTTC
TRBV7-7	NA	TRBJ2-7	NA	CASSLLPASYEQYF	TGTGCTAGCAGCTTATTACCAGCAAGCTACGAGCAGTACTTC
TRBV5-6	NA	TRBJ1-2	NA	CASSLVPGNSYTF	TGTGCCAGCAGCTTGGTCCCAGGGAATAGCTACACCTTC
TRBV24-1	once	TRBJ1-2	TRBD1	CATSEGTGTNYGYTF	TGTGCCACCAGTGAAGGGACAGGGACTAACTATGGCTACACCTTC
TRBV24-1	NA	TRBJ2-3	NA	CATSASGTRFTDTQYF	TGTGCCACTTCGGCCTCCGGGACAAGGTTCACAGATACGCAGTATTTT
TRBV24-1	once	TRBJ2-3	NA	CATSDLSDTQYF	TGTGCCACCAGTGATTTGTCAGATACGCAGTATTTT
TRBV2	NA	TRBJ1-6	NA	CASRLTAWNSPLHF	TGTGCCAGCAGACTGACTGCTTGGAATTCACCCCTCCACTTT
TRBV15	NA	TRBJ2-1	NA	CATSRGMGNEQFF	TGTGCCACCAGCAGAGGAATGGGCAATGAGCAGTTCTTC
TRBV14	NA	TRBJ2-3	NA	CASRLGLLSTDTQYF	TGTGCCAGCAGGTTGGGACTCCTTAGCACAGATACGCAGTATTTT
TRBV12-3/TRBV12-4	many	TRBJ1-5	NA	CASSHGTVTHSNQPQHF	TGTGCCAGCAGCCACGGGACTGTAACCCATAGCAATCAGCCCCAGCATTTT
TRBV2	NA	TRBJ1-5	NA	CASRGQSNQPQHF	TGTGCCAGCCGCGGCCAAAGCAATCAGCCCCAGCATTTT
TRBV4-1	NA	TRBJ2-1	TRBD2	CASTNLAGGLNEQFF	TGCGCCAGCACCAATCTAGCGGGAGGGTTGAATGAGCAGTTCTTC
TRBV4-2	NA	TRBJ1-2	NA	CASSQDSQGKTRGYTF	TGTGCCAGCAGCCAAGATAGCCAGGGCAAGACGCGGGGCTACACCTTC
TRBV7-9	many	TRBJ2-7	NA	CASSYRQGGVSYEQYF	TGTGCCAGCAGCTACAGACAGGGAGGAGTTTCCTACGAGCAGTACTTC
TRBV2	NA	TRBJ1-1	NA	CASGPPRLEAFF	TGTGCCAGCGGCCCCCCGCGACTAGAGGCCTTCTTT
TRBV4-1	many	TRBJ2-1	TRBD2	CASSQEIVSAGVLFF	TGCGCCAGCAGCCAAGAAATAGTATCTGCGGGAGTCCTGTTCTTC
TRBV4-1	many	TRBJ1-2	NA	CASSARNYGYTF	TGCGCCAGCAGTGCTAGGAACTATGGCTACACCTTC
TRBV6-5	many	TRBJ2-7	TRBD2	CASSLELAGLYEQYF	TGTGCCAGCAGTTTAGAACTAGCGGGCCTTTACGAGCAGTACTTC
TRBV2	NA	TRBJ2-7	TRBD1	CASRERTGTYEQYF	TGTGCCAGCAGAGAGAGGACAGGTACCTACGAGCAGTACTTC
TRBV10-1	NA	TRBJ2-1	TRBD1	CASSGGKGNDEQFF	TGCGCCAGCTCAGGGGGCAAAGGCAATGATGAGCAGTTCTTC
TRBV10-3	NA	TRBJ1-5	NA	CAISPNNQPQHF	TGTGCCATCAGCCCTAACAATCAGCCCCAGCATTTT
TRBV28	many	TRBJ1-1	NA	CASSFWRGETEAFF	TGTGCCAGCAGTTTTTGGCGGGGAGAGACTGAAGCTTTCTTT
TRBV2	few	TRBJ1-6	NA	CASKSENSPLHF	TGTGCCAGCAAGTCAGAGAATTCACCCCTCCACTTT
TRBV10-3	NA	TRBJ1-2	NA	CAISDQQDYGYTF	TGTGCCATCAGTGACCAACAGGACTATGGCTACACCTTC
TRBV7-8	medium-sized	TRBJ2-7	NA	CASSLVRGEQYF	TGTGCCAGCAGCTTAGTTAGGGGCGAGCAGTACTTC
TRBV19	NA	TRBJ1-1	TRBD1	CASTIQGGLTTEAFF	TGTGCCAGTACCATACAGGGGGGATTGACCACTGAAGCTTTCTTT
TRBV19	NA	TRBJ1-1	NA	CASSIGGIEAFF	TGTGCCAGTAGTATCGGGGGGATTGAAGCTTTCTTC
TRBV3-1	NA	TRBJ2-5	NA	CASSQDTGLLQETQYF	TGTGCCAGCAGCCAAGATACAGGGTTGTTACAAGAGACCCAGTACTTC
TRBV6-4	many	TRBJ2-1	NA	CASSGGLNDEQFF	TGTGCCAGCAGTGGGGGGCTGAATGATGAGCAGTTCTTC
TRBV10-3	once	TRBJ2-2	NA	CATGEDSTNTGELFF	TGTGCCACCGGCGAGGACAGCACGAACACCGGGGAGCTGTTTTTT
TRBV5-1	NA	TRBJ1-1	NA	CASSLVHRENTEAFF	TGCGCCAGCAGCTTGGTACACAGAGAGAACACCGAAGCTTTCTTT
TRBV14	many	TRBJ2-7	NA	CASSQRGRTSEQYF	TGTGCCAGCAGCCAAAGGGGGAGGACATCCGAGCAGTACTTC
TRBV9	few	TRBJ1-2	NA	CASSEHYGYTF	TGTGCCAGCAGTGAACACTATGGCTACACCTTC
TRBV11-2	NA	TRBJ2-7	TRBD1	CASSLAGTGGYEQYF	TGTGCCAGCAGCTTAGCCGGGACAGGGGGCTACGAGCAGTACTTC
TRBV11-2	NA	TRBJ1-5	TRBD1	CASSPSTGGVDQPQHF	TGTGCCAGCAGCCCTAGCACAGGGGGCGTAGATCAGCCCCAGCATTTT
TRBV20-1	NA	TRBJ1-2	TRBD1	CSARDPAGTVYGYTF	TGCAGTGCTAGAGATCCGGCCGGGACAGTCTATGGCTACACCTTC
TRBV6-1	NA	TRBJ1-2	TRBD1	CASSEESGGSGYGYTF	TGTGCCAGCAGTGAGGAATCAGGGGGAAGTGGCTATGGCTACACCTTC
TRBV7-8	NA	TRBJ1-2	NA	CASSLGKGLRGYTF	TGTGCCAGCAGCTTAGGCAAGGGGCTAAGGGGCTACACCTTC
TRBV16	NA	TRBJ2-5	TRBD2	CASSESLAGGQETQYF	TGTGCCAGCAGTGAATCCCTAGCGGGGGGACAAGAGACCCAGTACTTC
TRBV15	medium-sized	TRBJ2-7	TRBD1	CATSTETGYSYEQYF	TGTGCCACCAGCACCGAGACAGGGTACTCCTACGAGCAGTACTTC
TRBV20-1	NA	TRBJ1-2	TRBD1	CSASTGERANYGYTF	TGCAGTGCCAGTACAGGGGAGAGGGCTAACTATGGCTACACCTTC
TRBV5-1	NA	TRBJ2-1	TRBD2	CASTPIAGGLNEQFF	TGCGCCAGCACCCCAATAGCGGGGGGCCTTAATGAGCAGTTCTTC
TRBV24-1	NA	TRBJ2-5	NA	CATSENESDQPQYF	TGTGCCACCAGTGAAAATGAATCTGATCAGCCCCAGTACTTC
TRBV24-1	NA	TRBJ2-1	NA	CATSAPYNEQFF	TGTGCCACCAGTGCTCCCTACAATGAGCAGTTCTTC
TRBV7-2	NA	TRBJ1-2	TRBD1	CASSSGGPPRF	TGTGCCAGCAGCTCAGGGGGGCCTCCCCGGTTC
TRBV20-1	NA	TRBJ2-3	NA	CSARVGNFDTQYF	TGCAGTGCTAGAGTCGGCAACTTCGATACGCAGTATTTT
TRBV7-2	NA	TRBJ1-1	NA	CASSSNRNTEAFF	TGTGCCAGCAGCTCAAACAGGAACACTGAAGCTTTCTTT
TRBV10-2	few	TRBJ2-7	NA	CATKTGLESYEQYF	TGCGCCACCAAAACAGGCCTGGAGTCCTACGAGCAGTACTTC
TRBV6-1	NA	TRBJ2-6	NA	CASSELGGGGANVLTF	TGTGCCAGCAGTGAATTAGGGGGAGGTGGGGCCAACGTCCTGACTTTC
TRBV10-3	NA	TRBJ1-5	NA	CATDKGGQFAPQHF	TGTGCCACTGACAAGGGCGGACAGTTTGCGCCCCAGCATTTT
TRBV6-8	few	TRBJ2-1	NA	CASSYTPGPDNEQFF	TGTGCCAGCAGTTACACCCCGGGACCTGACAATGAGCAGTTCTTC
TRBV29-1	NA	TRBJ1-2	NA	CSVLGGYGYTF	TGCAGCGTTCTCGGAGGGTATGGCTACACCTTC
TRBV15	NA	TRBJ1-2	NA	CATSRDRSYGYTF	TGTGCCACCAGCAGAGATAGATCCTATGGCTACACCTTC
TRBV29-1	NA	TRBJ2-7	NA	CSVETGSHEQYF	TGCAGCGTTGAAACAGGGTCTCACGAGCAGTACTTC
TRBV7-3	NA	TRBJ2-3	TRBD1	CASSSGQGLDTQYF	TGTGCCAGCAGCTCGGGACAGGGCCTCGATACGCAGTATTTT